This record concerns one TCR beta chain sequence. In germline, CDR1 is MDHEN, CDR2 SYDVKM. V gave up 4 bases and J gave up 5 bases, with 14 bases separating them. The length of the CDR3 is 14 residues. These data come from a study of T cells in localized non-small cell lung cancer. Clones were sequenced by immunoSEQ multiplex PCR, and TCRdb holds only the in-frame ones, with some missing. The sample records about 40,000 clones, approximately 81% being singletons. The chain uses TRBV28 and TRBJ1-1; no firm D call. The input for sequencing was peripheral blood mononuclear cells, taken before any cancer treatment. This sequence was found in a male donor older than 55 with stage II lung adenocarcinoma. Written as DNA, the CDR3 is TGTGCCAGCAGTTGGAGCTTCCGTGGGACTGAAGCTTTCTTT. This encodes CASSWSFRGTEAFF.